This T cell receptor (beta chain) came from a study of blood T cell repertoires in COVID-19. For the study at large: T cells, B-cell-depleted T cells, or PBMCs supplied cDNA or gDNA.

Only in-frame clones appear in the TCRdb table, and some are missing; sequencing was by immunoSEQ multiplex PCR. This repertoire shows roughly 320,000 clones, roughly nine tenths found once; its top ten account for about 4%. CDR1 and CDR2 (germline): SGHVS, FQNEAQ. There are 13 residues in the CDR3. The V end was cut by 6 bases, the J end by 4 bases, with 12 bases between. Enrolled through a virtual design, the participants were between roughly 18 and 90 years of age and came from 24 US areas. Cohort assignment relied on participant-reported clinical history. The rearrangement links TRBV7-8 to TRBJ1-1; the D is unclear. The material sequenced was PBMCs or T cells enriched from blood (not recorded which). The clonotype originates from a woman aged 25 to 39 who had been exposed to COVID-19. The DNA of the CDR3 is TGTGCCAGCAGATCTGCTACTTCCACTGAAGCTTTCTTT. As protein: CASRSATSTEAFF.